This TCR beta chain appears in the sequencing data of a study of molecular identifiers for immune sequencing clone quantification. Study-wide findings and caveats: In CMV-specific effectors, clones above 20 copies held over 99% of molecules; naive, under 1%.

The germline V gene has CDR1 SQVTM and CDR2 ANQGSEA. Trimming cost V 3 bases and J 2 bases; bases outside gene matches: 3. The CDR3 has 15 amino acids. It was from around 20,000 to 1,000,000 sorted cells, with 10%, 30% or 50% RNA, that naive CD8 libraries came. Worth noting for this clonotype: Its specificity is unknown. Given a much more abundant clone one base away, this may be a read error.

Previously described methods and listed TCR primers were used for bulk TCR libraries. TCRdb independently ran MiXCR on the PCR reads; one entry per CDR3 protein. The sample gives hundreds of thousands of distinct CDR3 sequences, roughly 23% of which show up once; roughly 0.83% is in the top ten. The chain joins TRBV29-1 to TRBJ2-7; TRBD2 matches at 14 bases. The specimen was naive CD8+ T cells from blood, with Jurkat cell RNA spiked in. Subset denoted: FACS-sorted CD8+CD4-CCR7+CD45RA+ naive T cells. This TCR was sampled from a human donor in good health. Some libraries in this study had Jurkat cell RNA spiked in. The CDR3 reads CSVEGLAGATYEQYF. CDR3 nucleotide sequence: TGCAGCGTTGAGGGACTAGCGGGGGCTACCTACGAGCAGTACTTC.